This entry lists 5 T cell receptor beta chains sequenced from one sample in a study of control samples from healthy donors and cancer patients (TCRdb year 2020). Libraries came from the immunoSEQ multiplex PCR assay. The clones in this table, taken by TCRdb from immuneACCESS, are in-frame only. Not every clone is retained; where verified, under half of the shortfall comes from an unresolved V gene, and the cause of the rest is unknown. A total of 100,000 or so clones appear in this sample, roughly four fifths of them only once. The top ten constitute around 9.5% of the sample. The sequenced sample consisted of blood. Receptors were obtained from a woman aged 55-70 years in good health.

The chain recombines TRBV10-3 with TRBJ2-1; D is possibly TRBD2 (6 bases). This CDR3 contains 13 residues. Trimming left V 10 bases short and J 2 bases short, with 12 bases between. Germline V lookup: CDR1 ENHRY, CDR2 SYGVKD. For the CDR3, the DNA is TGTGCCACCCGGGAGCAAACCTACAATGAGCAGTTCTTC. This encodes CATREQTYNEQFF.

This clone has a handful of counts. This chain uses TRBV2 with TRBJ2-7, with D maybe TRBD2 (6 bases). Germline CDR1 SNHLY, CDR2 FYNNEI. Trimming pared 2 bases from V and 1 base from J, leaving 9 bases between. The CDR3 is 14 amino acids. The CDR3 is CASSELAFSYEQYF. The CDR3, as DNA: TGTGCCAGCAGTGAACTAGCGTTTTCCTACGAGCAGTACTTC.

This clone occurred once. The V call is TRBV27, the J call TRBJ1-5, with D maybe TRBD1 (6 bases). This CDR3 comprises 14 residues. Germline V gives CDR1 MNHEY, CDR2 SMNVEV (reference sequence). V lost 8 bases and J 9 bases, leaving 20 bases between the germline ends. CDR3 loop: CASRKDSRIGPQHF. CDR3 in DNA: TGTGCCAGCCGTAAGGACAGCCGAATAGGGCCCCAGCATTTT.

The rearrangement uses TRBV11-2 and TRBJ2-1; D ambiguous. Germline V gene sequence: CDR1 SGHAT, CDR2 FQNNGV. The ends were cut back, 1 base at V and 7 bases at J, with 14 bases in the middle. This CDR3 contains 15 residues. The CDR3 region is CASSLVLGTVNEQFF. In nucleotides, the CDR3 is TGTGCCAGCAGCTTAGTACTGGGAACGGTTAATGAGCAGTTCTTC.

The rearrangement links TRBV19 to TRBJ1-2, with 8 bases that match TRBD1. The CDR3 covers 16 residues. V trimming: 7 bases; J trimming: 6 bases; junction bases outside the gene matches: 16. The germline gives CDR1 LNHDA, CDR2 SQIVND (reference sequence). DNA of the CDR3: TGTGCCAGTACCGACCCTCCCGGGACAGGAACAAATGGCTACACCTTC. Translation gives CASTDPPGTGTNGYTF.